This T cell receptor beta chain is drawn from a study of cytomegalovirus exposure and HLA in healthy donors. Study-level results: CMV serostatus alone was available as immune exposure information.

Worth noting for this clone: Its antigen is unidentified.

The primer mix had 60 Vbeta and 13 Jbeta primers. Authors' processing steps: In a later analysis, around 10 million of about 80 million unique beta chains occurred in at least two donors. Data came from immunoSEQ multiplex PCR; TCRdb stores just in-frame clones and leaves some out. That table supplies the V and J calls and clone size; D and trimming were determined from the DNA. The sample comprises some 190,000 clones, 75% to 90% of which are singletons, and 1.2% rests with the top ten. The CDR3 has 17 residues. The germline V gene has CDR1 SGHTA and CDR2 FQGNSA. V gave up 1 base and J gave up 2 bases; unmatched junction bases: 6.

Sequencing was done on a sample of PBMCs. The chain couples TRBV7-2 to TRBJ2-5; TRBD2 matches 11 bases. The receptor was derived from a boy aged 2 to 9 in good health and CMV-seronegative. The CDR3 spells CASSLGLAGGKQETQYF. CDR3 sequence (DNA): TGTGCCAGCAGCTTAGGGCTAGCGGGGGGTAAGCAAGAGACCCAGTACTTC. The whole variable domain, filled in from reference TRBV7-2 and TRBJ2-5, reads GAGVSQSPSNKVTEKGKDVELRCDPISGHTALYWYRQSLGQGLEFLIYFQGNSAPDKSGLPSDRFSAERTGGSVSTLTIQRTQQEDSAVYLCASSLGLAGGKQETQYFGPGTRLLVL.